The rows below give T cell receptor beta chains drawn from one sample of a study of CXCR3-negative and CXCR3-positive naive CD8 T cells. TCRdb re-analyzed the 5' RACE reads; it lists each CDR3 protein once, without DNA. In total, the table holds over 70,000 distinct CDR3 sequences. The material sequenced was naive CXCR3- CD8+ T cells from blood. These receptors were collected from a human donor in good health. Some clones in this sample may be carry-over from other donors' samples. Both conserved end residues are part of each CDR3.

j_call v_call cdr3_aa
TRBJ1-1 TRBV9 CASSAGGHMNTEAFF
TRBJ1-2 TRBV7-2 CASSWNAADYGYTF
TRBJ2-7 TRBV7-9 CASSFATGLSYEQYF
TRBJ2-1 TRBV6-5 CASTPMVSYNEQFF
TRBJ2-7 TRBV4-3 CASSQDPGTTYEQYF
TRBJ2-7 TRBV29-1 CSAGGTGQPYEQYF
TRBJ2-5 TRBV28 CASSLALGGETQYF
TRBJ1-5 TRBV28 CASRPRGSNQPQHF
TRBJ2-5 TRBV10-2 CASSATSGQETQYF
TRBJ1-2 TRBV29-1 CSVQAENNYGYTF
TRBJ2-1 TRBV20-1 CRARDLGGGEHNEQFF
TRBJ2-2 TRBV7-3 CASSLGLNGELFF
TRBJ2-3 TRBV4-3 CASSQDQLAPTQYF
TRBJ1-1 TRBV28 CASSLSVQGMNTEAFF
TRBJ2-7 TRBV20-1 CSARGLASYEQYF
TRBJ1-1 TRBV29-1 CSVEVAGGTEAFF
TRBJ1-4 TRBV21-1 CASIPGGRDEKLFF
TRBJ1-3 TRBV4-3 CASSQDTGPGNTIYF
TRBJ2-3 TRBV29-1 CSVDTDLGDTQYF
TRBJ2-2 TRBV20-1 CSASMPDTGELFF
TRBJ2-7 TRBV29-1 CSVGYTGGSYEQYF
TRBJ1-1 TRBV19 CASSIGRGTEAFF
TRBJ1-1 TRBV20-1 CSAREDITNTEAFF
TRBJ2-5 TRBV7-7 CASSFYWGETQYF
TRBJ2-5 TRBV6-1 CASSWDRGLQETQYF
TRBJ2-3 TRBV2 CASSGRDSPRADTQYF
TRBJ2-3 TRBV20-1 CSASLAGGGDTQYF
TRBJ2-7 TRBV10-3 CAIREVGQGSYEQYF
TRBJ2-1 TRBV4-3 CASSQVPSGGGNEQFF
TRBJ1-5 TRBV10-3 CAISESTNNQPQHF
TRBJ1-1 TRBV30 CAWSVRDRPTLNTEAFF
TRBJ2-1 TRBV12-3/TRBV12-4 CASSPGTSANNEQFF
TRBJ2-7 TRBV29-1 CSVEFLDRTYEQYF
TRBJ2-1 TRBV7-8 CASRPEAFSYNEQFF
TRBJ2-7 TRBV5-1 CASSLMGTGFYEQYF
TRBJ2-5 TRBV7-8 CASSPPGGGLETQYF
TRBJ2-7 TRBV7-6 CASSSMDRSYEQYF
TRBJ2-7 TRBV6-2/TRBV6-3 CASSEGLAGHSYEQYF
TRBJ2-7 TRBV29-1 CSVVSEETYEQYF
TRBJ2-7 TRBV12-3/TRBV12-4 CASSLALVGGTEIYEQYF
TRBJ2-1 TRBV9 CASSVAGGRPSGSYNEQFF
TRBJ1-2 TRBV14 CASSQKGLGSFYGYTF
TRBJ2-7 TRBV27 CASRGTSVSYEQYF
TRBJ2-4 TRBV5-6 CATGTGGFSLNIQYF
TRBJ2-2 TRBV7-9 CASSASHLAGANTGELFF
TRBJ2-7 TRBV14 CASSQVAGDEQYF
TRBJ2-5 TRBV11-2 CASHRGLSESKETQYF